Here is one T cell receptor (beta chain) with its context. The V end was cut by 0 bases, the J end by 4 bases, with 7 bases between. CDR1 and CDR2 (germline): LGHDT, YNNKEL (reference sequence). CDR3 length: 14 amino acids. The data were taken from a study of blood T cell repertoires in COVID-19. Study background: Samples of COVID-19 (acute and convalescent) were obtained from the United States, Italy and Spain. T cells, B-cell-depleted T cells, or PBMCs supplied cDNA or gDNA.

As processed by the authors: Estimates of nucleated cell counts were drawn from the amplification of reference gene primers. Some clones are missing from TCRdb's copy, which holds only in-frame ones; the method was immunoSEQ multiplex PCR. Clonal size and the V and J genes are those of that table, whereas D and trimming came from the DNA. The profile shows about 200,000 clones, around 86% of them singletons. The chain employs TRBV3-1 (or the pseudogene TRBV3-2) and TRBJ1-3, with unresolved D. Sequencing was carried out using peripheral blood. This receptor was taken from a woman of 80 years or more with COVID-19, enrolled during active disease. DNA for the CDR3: TGTGCCAGCAGCCAAGAGTCCGGGGGAAACACCATATATTTT. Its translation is CASSQESGGNTIYF.